This record covers a single T cell receptor (beta chain). The target antigen is unknown. This sample was included in a study of shared clonotypes between healthy human individuals. The study, taken as a whole, reports: Estimated richness was generally greater in naive than memory subsets. A few donors showed sharing of around 5% of naive CD4 clonotypes.

This CDR3 spans 15 amino acids. The germline CDR1 and CDR2 sequences are SGHRS and YFSETQ. V was shortened by 1 base and J by 0 bases, with 8 bases between the two germline ends. Libraries were prepared by immunoSEQ multiplex PCR; TCRdb keeps only in-frame clonotypes and omits some of them. The sample shows about 2 million clones, 85% to 95% of them seen only once. The sequenced sample was naive CD4+ T cells sorted from blood. As to subset: CD45RA+ positively selected. This chain uses TRBV5-1 with TRBJ1-3; D not resolved. The sequence came from a man between 18 and 35 years old in good health. The CDR3 coding sequence is TGCGCCAGCAGCTTGTACGACGGCTCTGGAAACACCATATATTTT. This encodes CASSLYDGSGNTIYF.